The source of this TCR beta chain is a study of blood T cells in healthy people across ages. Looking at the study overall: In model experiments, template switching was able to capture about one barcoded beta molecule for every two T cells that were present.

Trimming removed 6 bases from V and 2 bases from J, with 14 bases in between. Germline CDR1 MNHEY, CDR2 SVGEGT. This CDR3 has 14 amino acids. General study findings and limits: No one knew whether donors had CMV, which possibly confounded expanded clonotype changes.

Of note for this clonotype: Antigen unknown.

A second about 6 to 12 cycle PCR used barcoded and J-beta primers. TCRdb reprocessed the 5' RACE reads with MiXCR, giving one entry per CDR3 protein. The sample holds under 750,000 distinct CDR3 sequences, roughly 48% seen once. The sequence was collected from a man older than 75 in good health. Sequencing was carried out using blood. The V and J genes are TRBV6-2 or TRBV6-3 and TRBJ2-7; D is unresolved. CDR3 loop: CASRPRTGTYEQYF. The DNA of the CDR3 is TGTGCCAGCAGGCCCCGGACCGGCACCTACGAGCAGTACTTC.